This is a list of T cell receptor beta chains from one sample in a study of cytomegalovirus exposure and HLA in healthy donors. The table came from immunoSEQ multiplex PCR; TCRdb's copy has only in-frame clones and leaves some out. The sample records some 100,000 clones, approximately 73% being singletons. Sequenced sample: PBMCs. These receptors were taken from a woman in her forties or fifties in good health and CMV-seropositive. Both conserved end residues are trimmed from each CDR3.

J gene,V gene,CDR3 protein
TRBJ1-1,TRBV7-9,SSSFQGGWMNTEAF
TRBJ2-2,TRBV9,ASSVTRDRETGELF
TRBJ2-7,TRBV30,AWSALWDRGYEQY
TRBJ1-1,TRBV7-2,ATGAYTEAF
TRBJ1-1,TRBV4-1,ASSQPPLYTEAF
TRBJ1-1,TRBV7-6,ASSAGQPLYTEAF
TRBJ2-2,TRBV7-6,ASSPYLSGRNTGELF
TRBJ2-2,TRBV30,AWSPTGELF
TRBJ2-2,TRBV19,ASSMPDTGELF
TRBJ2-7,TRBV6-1,ASRPNQGNSYEQY
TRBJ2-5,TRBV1,TSSQDLRADQQQETQY
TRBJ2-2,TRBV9,ASSLGTANTGELF
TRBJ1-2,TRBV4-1,ASSREEGNYGYT
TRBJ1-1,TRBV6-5,ASRTPGGQGSAF
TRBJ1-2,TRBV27,ASKRDRGPYYGYT
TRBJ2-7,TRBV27,ASKDPRAYEQY
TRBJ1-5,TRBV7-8,ASSLTGTQGQPQH
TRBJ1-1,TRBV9,ASSVEQANTEAF
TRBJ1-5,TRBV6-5,ASSITGRQPQH
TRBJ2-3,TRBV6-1,ASIGVWDTQY
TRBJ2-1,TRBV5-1,ASSSTSGAYNEQF
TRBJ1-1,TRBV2,ASSGTGFLETEAF
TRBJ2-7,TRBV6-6,ASSYTTDSYEQY
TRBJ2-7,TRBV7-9,ASSLSDRGTVSYEQY
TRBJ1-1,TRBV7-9,SSSSDRGGTEAF
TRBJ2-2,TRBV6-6,ASSAWDSNTGELF
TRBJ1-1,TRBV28,ASTSTGDTEAF
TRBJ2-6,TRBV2,ASTFIGGPGANVLT
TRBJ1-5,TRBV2,ASSATGYSNQPQH
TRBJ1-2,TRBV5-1,ASSLTGTAGDGYT
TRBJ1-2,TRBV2,ASSPRTGKLEGYT
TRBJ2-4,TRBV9,ASSSGNIQY
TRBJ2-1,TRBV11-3,ASSSATSGRAGEQF
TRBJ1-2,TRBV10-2,ASSVAGGTLYGYT
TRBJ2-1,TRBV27,ASSLVSRVEQF
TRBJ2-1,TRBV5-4,ASSSLAGGGNEQF
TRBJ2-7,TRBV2,ASSDSVSYEQY
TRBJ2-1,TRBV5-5,ASTRDSLNNEQF
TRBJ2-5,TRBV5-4,ASSHAGVNQETQY
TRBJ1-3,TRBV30,AWSYFRGTGNTIY
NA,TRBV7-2,ASSLWGGSSYEQY
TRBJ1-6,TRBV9,ASSPSGHHNSPLH
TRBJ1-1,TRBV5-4,ASSLGNPSANTEAF
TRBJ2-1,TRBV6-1,ASSGPGQGRDEQF
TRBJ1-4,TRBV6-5,ASSYLQGNEKLF
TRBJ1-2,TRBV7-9,ASSSWGQNLIYGYT
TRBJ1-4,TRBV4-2,ASSQEPRADEKLF
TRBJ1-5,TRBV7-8,ASSSEAMVNNQPQH
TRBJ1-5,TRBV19,ASSSQGLLTQH